This entry describes one T cell receptor beta chain. TCRdb re-derived calls from the 5' RACE reads in MiXCR, one entry per CDR3 protein. The sample holds fewer than 650,000 distinct CDR3 sequences; around 7.4% are singletons and the top ten take around 1.6%. This specimen belongs to a study of identical twins. The CDR3 covers 17 residues. Germline V gives CDR1 MDHEN, CDR2 SYDVKM. Deletions cut 4 bases from V and 5 bases from J, with 20 bases between. This same sample was also taken into another study, of yellow fever vaccine responses in identical twins.

The material sequenced was PBMCs. This sequence was found in a woman aged 18-30 years in good health. This chain joins TRBV28 and TRBJ2-2; D is possibly TRBD1 (6 bases). The CDR3 DNA sequence: TGTGCCAGCAGTTCTTTGAAAGGACAGCGAGTTACCGGGGAGCTGTTTTTT. This translates into CASSSLKGQRVTGELFF.